This TCR beta chain was retrieved from a study of regulatory T cells in long-lasting Graves disease. Germline V gives CDR1 MNHGY, CDR2 SVAAGI. V shed 8 bases and J shed 4 bases, with 25 bases lying between them. The CDR3 extends over 17 amino acids. Time point meaning: newly diagnosed GD, antithyroid drugs for less than 3 months. RNA extracted from PBMCs served as the sequencing template. According to the study, TCR beta libraries were built with iRepertoire HTBI primers and CDR3-region Arm-PCR. Via MiXCR, TCRdb re-called the multiplex PCR reads, giving one row per CDR3 protein. Here the sample spans 500,000 to 700,000 distinct CDR3 sequences, about 16% being singletons. The same data also contributed to another study, on T cells in Graves' hyperthyroidism and ophthalmopathy. That report notes: The TCR CDR3 first-round RT-PCR relied on the HTBI primer set.

The chain joins TRBV6-9 to TRBJ2-3, with D possibly matching TRBD2 (5 bases). The source is a woman in her 30s with Graves disease. The sample was peripheral blood mononuclear cells (PBMCs), taken at new diagnosis, from a patient treated with antithyroid drugs. The CDR3, as DNA: TGTGCCAGCCAGAGTCTCCAGCGGTTTCAATTGGCAGATACGCAGTATTTT. It is translated as CASQSLQRFQLADTQYF.